The next 27 T cell receptor beta chains were all read from a single sample in a study of tumor-infiltrating lymphocytes in primary liver carcinoma. The tissue used was unsorted bulk material of about 19-33 mg. RNA and DNA were co-extracted from it with the AllPrep DNA/RNA mini kit. A primer in the constant region served to generate TCR beta cDNA from approximately 500 ng of total RNA. Modified slightly, ARM-PCR produced TCR beta libraries over three nested multiplex PCR rounds. Researchers ran the first two PCR rounds for ten to eleven cycles each with TRBV1-TRBV30 forward primers and a C-beta reverse primer. TCRdb re-derived calls from the multiplex PCR reads in MiXCR, one entry per CDR3 protein. The sample carries more than 85,000 distinct CDR3 sequences, roughly 80% recorded once. Sequencing was performed on liver tumor tissue from sampling region 3. Documented subset: tumor region T3, left-lateral pole. The receptors were sampled from a man aged 35-49 years with primary liver carcinoma and hepatitis B virus infection.

Comments on this clonotype: The junction shows a germline mismatch at one end, possibly a read error. The rearrangement uses TRBV6-6 and TRBJ1-1; 8 positions agree with TRBD1. Looked up from germline, CDR1 is MNHNY and CDR2 is SVGAGI (reference sequence). This CDR3 spans 13 amino acids. CDR3 coding DNA: TGTGCCAGCGGCACAGGGGGGGCTACTGAAGCTTTCTTC. This encodes CASGTGGATEAFF.

Regarding this clonotype: No conserved phenylalanine or tryptophan is present at the end of the CDR3, so a read error is the likely explanation. The chain couples TRBV6-6 to TRBJ1-3; D is possibly TRBD1 (6 bases). CDR3 length: 14 residues. Trimming left V 5 bases short and J 4 bases short, with 12 bases between. CDR1 is MNHNY, CDR2 SVGAGI, per germline (reference sequence). CDR3 sequence reads: CASSTTGGGNTIYY. The CDR3 DNA sequence: TGTGCCAGCAGTACTACGGGGGGCGGAAACACCATATATTAT.

Note on this clonotype: One junction end disagrees with the germline gene, perhaps due to a read error. The chain is built from TRBV29-1 and TRBJ2-2, with 10 bases matching TRBD2. The length of the CDR3 is 15 residues. Germline V lookup: CDR1 SQVTM, CDR2 ANQGSEA. CDR3 sequence reads: CNVGTSAANTGDLFF. DNA for the CDR3: TGCAACGTTGGGACTAGCGCGGCGAACACCGGGGATCTATTTTTT.

A single count supports this clonotype. A junction boundary mismatches the germline segment, possibly from a read error. The V gene is TRBV28, the J gene TRBJ2-1; D is perhaps TRBD2 (5 bases). Germline V gives CDR1 MDHEN, CDR2 SYDVKM. This CDR3 comprises 15 residues. CDR3: CACRPSGCSYNEQFF. The CDR3 DNA sequence: TGTGCCTGCAGGCCCAGCGGCTGCTCCTACAATGAGCAGTTCTTC.

Comments on this clonotype: The junction differs from germline at one of its ends, possibly a read error. The rearrangement links TRBV29-1 to TRBJ2-3; D is undetermined. Germline assignment: CDR1 SQVTM and CDR2 ANQGSEA. The CDR3 covers 11 residues. The CDR3 loop is CSFVLADMQYF. The CDR3 nucleotides read TGCAGCTTTGTCCTGGCAGATATGCAGTATTTT.

In regard to this clonotype: Lacking the conserved final phenylalanine or tryptophan, this CDR3 likely reflects a read error. It is unclear where the CDR3 begins or ends on the DNA, so no DNA is shown, and the CDR3 is as TCRdb lists it. This chain links TRBV29-1 with TRBJ2-7; the D call in the table, TRBD1, was not verified against the DNA. CDR1 and CDR2 from the germline V gene are SQVTM and ANQGSEA. The CDR3 is 16 amino acids long, termini counted. The CDR3 loop is CSAMTSGTGTPHEQHL.

The rearrangement joins TRBV29-1 to TRBJ2-1, with D possibly matching TRBD2 (5 bases). The CDR3 spans 12 residues. V dropped 1 base and J dropped 15 bases, with 16 bases sitting between them. Germline V gene lookup returns CDR1 SQVTM and CDR2 ANQGSEA. CDR3 nucleotides: TGCAGCGTTGAAGCCATCGGGGATGTGAGGTTCTTC. Its protein product is CSVEAIGDVRFF.

Comments on this clonotype: A much more abundant neighbour one base away suggests this may be a read error. Because the CDR3 is missing its conserved closing phenylalanine or tryptophan, this is likely a read error. V and J are TRBV6-4 and TRBJ2-5; D perhaps matches TRBD2 (5 bases). This CDR3 spans 14 amino acids. V lost 2 bases and J 1 base, leaving 8 bases between the germline ends. The V gene's germline CDR1 is MRHNA and CDR2 SNTAGT. As DNA, the CDR3 is TGTGCCAGCAGTGACCACCGGGGCCAAGAGACCCAGTACATC. As protein: CASSDHRGQETQYI.

Of note for this clonotype: At one of its ends the junction is not consistent with the germline gene, which may arise from a read error. The rearrangement joins TRBV10-3 to TRBJ1-5; 9 nucleotides align to TRBD1. Germline loops: CDR1 ENHRY, CDR2 SYGVKD. This CDR3 is built from 13 residues. CDR3 region: CVIRQGEAKSQHF. CDR3 sequence (DNA): TGTGTCATCAGACAGGGGGAGGCGAAGTCCCAGCATTTT.

This clonotype was seen a handful of times. The chain couples TRBV11-1 to TRBJ2-3, with D tentatively TRBD2 (6 bases). CDR1 and CDR2 from the germline V gene are SGHAT and FQDESV (reference sequence). This CDR3 has 19 amino acids. CDR3 DNA sequence: TGTATCAGCAGCTCTGGGGGGAGCTCTGTTGGAGCCCGCACAGATACGCAGTATTTT. Translation gives CISSSGGSSVGARTDTQYF.

Notes on this clonotype: A read error is likely, as this CDR3 ends without the conserved phenylalanine or tryptophan. This chain joins TRBV11-2 and TRBJ2-5; TRBD1 is a possible D gene (6 bases). Germline CDR1 reads SGHAT; CDR2 reads FQNNGV. This CDR3 has 12 amino acids. In DNA form, the CDR3 reads TGTGTCAGCAGCTGGGGGCGGGAGACCCAGTACCTC. Its translation is CVSSWGRETQYL.

With respect to this clonotype: Since the CDR3 does not end with the conserved phenylalanine or tryptophan, this likely comes from a read error. V gene TRBV7-9 combines with J gene TRBJ1-5; D perhaps matches TRBD1 (5 bases). The germline V and J ends were trimmed by 5 bases and 10 bases, with 21 bases remaining between them. CDR1 and CDR2 (germline): SEHNR, FQNEAQ (reference sequence). This CDR3 has 15 amino acids. The CDR3 loop reads CASSRIGGGGQPQHL. For the CDR3, the DNA is TGTGCCAGCAGCCGCATCGGGGGAGGAGGCCAACCCCAGCATTTA.

The V and J genes are TRBV6-2 or TRBV6-3 and TRBJ1-1; D is perhaps TRBD1 (5 bases). Per germline, CDR1 MNHEY and CDR2 SVGEGT. V shed 8 bases and J shed 3 bases, with 13 bases lying between them. The CDR3 spans 13 residues. CDR3 in DNA: TGTGCCAGCGGAGGAGACAGCCACACTGAAGCTTTCTTT. Amino acid sequence: CASGGDSHTEAFF.

The rearrangement links TRBV19 to TRBJ2-5, with D possibly being TRBD2 (7 bases). V was clipped by 3 bases and J by 7 bases, with 18 bases between them. CDR1 is LNHDA and CDR2 is SQIVND in the germline V gene (reference sequence). CDR3 length: 15 amino acids. The CDR3 sequence is CASSIYSGGEGTQYF. The CDR3 bases are TGTGCCAGTAGTATTTATTCGGGGGGCGAAGGGACCCAGTACTTC.

By its share, this clonotype is medium-sized (0.01 to 0.1%). This chain links TRBV11-3 with TRBJ2-3, with D unclear. Germline assignment: CDR1 SGHNT and CDR2 YENEEA. The ends were cut back, 3 bases at V and 5 bases at J, with 6 bases in the middle. This CDR3 spans 12 amino acids. CDR3 nucleotides: TGTGCCAGCAGCTTCAATGAAGATACGCAGTATTTT. Translated: CASSFNEDTQYF. Variable domain in full (rest from reference TRBV11-3 and TRBJ2-3): EAGVVQSPRYKIIEKKQPVAFWCNPISGHNTLYWYLQNLGQGPELLIRYENEEAVDDSQLPKDRFSAERLKGVDSTLKIQPAELGDSAVYLCASSFNEDTQYFGPGTRLTVL.

About this clonotype itself: Given the absence of the conserved phenylalanine or tryptophan at the CDR3 end, a read error is likely. J is TRBJ2-3 and V is TRBV12-3 or TRBV12-4, with D unresolved. CDR3 length: 15 amino acids. CDR3 residues: CACSSDQMDTDTQYY. DNA for the CDR3: TGTGCCTGCAGCTCCGACCAGATGGACACAGATACGCAGTATTAT.

The chain employs TRBV4-1 and TRBJ1-5; unclear D gene. CDR3 length: 13 amino acids. Germline lookup yields CDR1 MGHRA and CDR2 YSYEKL. Between the trimmed V and J ends, which lost 8 bases and 5 bases, there was a span of 13 bases. The CDR3 here is CASGIALDQPQHF. CDR3 DNA: TGCGCCAGCGGTATTGCTCTCGATCAGCCCCAGCATTTT.

This clonotype was counted many times. The genes are TRBV24-1 and TRBJ2-3; D remains unclear. Per the germline V gene, CDR1 is KGHDR and CDR2 is SFDVKD. V dropped 3 bases and J dropped 1 base, with 7 bases sitting between them. This CDR3 has 14 amino acids. CDR3 residues: CATSDPTGTDTQYF. As DNA, the CDR3 is TGTGCCACCAGTGATCCCACCGGCACAGATACGCAGTATTTT.

A word on this clonotype: One end of the junction fails to match germline, which may point to a read error. The chain is built from TRBV6-5 and TRBJ2-1; 8 bases align to TRBD2. The germline V gene has CDR1 MNHEY and CDR2 SVGAGI. CDR3 size: 12 residues. In DNA, the CDR3 is TGTGCCAGCAGACCGGGGGGGAATGAACAGTTCTTC. It translates to CASRPGGNEQFF.

About this clonotype itself: An end of the junction differs from the germline gene, which may be a read error. The J gene is TRBJ2-7, the V gene TRBV6-2 or TRBV6-3; perhaps TRBD2 as D (7 bases). Germline CDR1 MNHEY, CDR2 SVGEGT. This CDR3 comprises 17 residues. The CDR3: CASCQRPGQAGTYAQYF. The CDR3 DNA reads as TGTGCCAGCTGCCAGAGACCGGGACAAGCGGGGACCTACGCGCAGTACTTC.

A remark on this clonotype: One junction end does not reproduce the germline sequence, and a read error may be involved. As DNA, the CDR3 is TGTGCCGGCAGTGGGACGGTGGTAAGGACTGAACCTTTCTTT. It yields the protein CAGSGTVVRTEPFF. This sequence joins TRBV6-6 and TRBJ1-1; tentative D call: TRBD1 (5 bases). Germline-derived CDR1 and CDR2 are MNHNY and SVGAGI (reference sequence). This CDR3 has 14 residues.

This clonotype was counted a few times. The junction departs from the called germline gene at one end, perhaps through a read error. The chain links TRBV7-9 to TRBJ2-7; 7 bases align to TRBD2. Germline lookup yields CDR1 SEHNR and CDR2 FQNEAQ (reference sequence). The CDR3 runs 12 residues. CDR3 sequence: CVSNWAGDEQYF. CDR3 bases: TGTGTCAGCAACTGGGCGGGGGACGAGCAGTACTTC.

The chain recombines TRBV4-1 with TRBJ2-1, with D unresolved. V was cut by 7 bases and J by 1 base, with 14 bases left in between. Germline V lookup: CDR1 MGHRA, CDR2 YSYEKL. The CDR3 sequence is 15 residues long. The chain's CDR3 is CASIQDGISYNEQFF. Written as DNA, the CDR3 is TGCGCCAGCATACAAGATGGAATATCCTACAATGAGCAGTTCTTC.

Of note for this clonotype: A read error may produce the germline difference seen at one junction end. The chain is built from TRBV5-4 and TRBJ2-3; D may be TRBD1 (6 bases). Germline V gene data show CDR1 as SGHNT and CDR2 as YYREEE (reference sequence). This CDR3 spans 11 amino acids. The CDR3 is CGSSQSERTDF. In DNA form, the CDR3 reads TGTGGTAGCAGCCAGAGCGAAAGGACAGATTTT.

This clonotype showed up many times. The chain joins TRBV7-9 to TRBJ2-7; 7 nucleotides match TRBD2. The CDR3 is 14 amino acids. The trim removed 1 base at V and 6 bases at J, leaving 6 bases unmatched. Per the germline V gene, CDR1 is SEHNR and CDR2 is FQNEAQ (reference sequence). The CDR3 DNA reads TGTGCCAGCAGCTTAGGTGCGGGAGTGCGCGAGCAGTACTTC. Translation: CASSLGAGVREQYF.

The rearrangement joins TRBV29-1 to TRBJ2-5; 11 nucleotides line up with TRBD1. The junction had 15 bases not matched to a gene; V was cut back by 1 base and J by 14 bases. This CDR3 has 15 amino acids. Germline CDR1 is SQVTM and CDR2 is ANQGSEA. CDR3 amino acids: CSVEADRGRSENQYF. CDR3 nucleotide sequence: TGCAGCGTTGAAGCGGACAGGGGGCGATCAGAGAACCAATACTTC.

Comments on this clonotype: A junction end diverges from the germline sequence, so it may reflect a read error. The chain has TRBV11-3 and TRBJ2-7; maybe TRBD2 (5 bases). The CDR3 length is 14 residues. Germline assignment: CDR1 SGHNT and CDR2 YENEEA. The CDR3 DNA reads as TGTGCCTGCAGCCCTGGAGAAGGTGACTACGAGCAGTATTTC. It specifies CACSPGEGDYEQYF.